This TCR beta chain is drawn from a study of graft-versus-host responses after intestinal transplantation (dated by TCRdb to the early 2020s). Study-level background: Recipients received multivisceral, liver-intestinal, or isolated intestinal transplants. Every recipient was given anti-thymocyte globulin induction, followed by 3 to 4 years of maintenance tacrolimus and steroids. After intestinal transplantation, graft-versus-host and host-versus-graft alloreactive T cell clones in the graft, circulation and bone marrow were tracked using bulk TCR-beta CDR3 sequencing. Alloreactive clones were identified by sequencing pre-transplant mixed lymphocyte reaction products and comparing them with unstimulated pre-transplant donor and recipient T cells. The cohort enrolled about two dozen intestinal transplant recipients, one of whom was a retransplant, and a few patients without pretransplant specimens were excluded. A peak of at least 4% donor T cells among recipient peripheral blood mononuclear cells was the definition used for donor T cell macrochimerism. Rather than going through the commercial service, samples from a few later patients were sequenced in-house on an Illumina MiSeq and processed with MiXCR.

To note about this clone: The specificity of this receptor is unknown. No base quality values were provided; no much bigger clone lies one nucleotide off. In the same sample, other DNA sequences code for this CDR3.

The library was obtained by the immunoSEQ multiplex PCR assay. In most patients, genomic DNA was isolated using the Qiagen DNeasy Blood and Tissue Kit and sent frozen to Adaptive Biotechnologies for TCR sequencing. For most patients, high-throughput TCR-beta CDR3 sequencing of genomic DNA was performed by Adaptive Biotechnologies. Per the original workflow: Adaptive's ImmunoSEQ software was the source of the TCR sequencing data for over 15 patients, while a few other patients were processed with MiXCR and VDJtools. CD4 versus CD8 sorting errors were corrected by removing sequences found in both subsets at a frequency ratio below 5:1. CDR3 nucleotide sequences shared by donor and recipient were removed because the origin of these sequences could not be assigned. To count as alloreactive, a clone needed at least 2-fold expansion over unstimulated cells and a minimum CFSE-low frequency of 0.002% (template counts) or 0.001% (read counts). Clones detected in sequenced pre-transplant spleen, lymph node, or MLR CFSE-low populations of the donor or recipient were defined as mappable. The cumulative frequency of alloreactive clones was calculated as a percentage of all sequences, weighted by copy number. TCRdb took this table from immuneACCESS and kept in-frame rearrangements with V and J called. Such tables lack part of the clones; where checked against another copy, unresolved V genes explain under half of the gap, and the rest is unexplained. V and J calls and clone size are copied from that table; D and trimming were computed from the DNA. The sample includes 90,000 to 120,000 clones, with 80% to 90% observed a single time. The biggest ten clones account for approximately 0.76% of the sample.

Deletion took 8 bases off V and 7 bases off J, with a span of 8 bases between the germline ends. The germline V gene (reference sequence) provides CDR1 MNHNY and CDR2 SVGAGI. The CDR3 covers 11 residues, taking in both the cysteine and the phenylalanine. Only CDR3 DNA is held: 33 bases, read in frame from base 1. Broader findings and caveats from the paper: The conclusions were limited by the relatively low number and heterogeneity of the intestinal transplant patients. Early after transplant, declines in HvG clones were associated with peak levels of circulating GvH clones. GvH clones were found in recipient bone marrow, and some of the GvH clones appeared earlier in ileal mucosa or blood, which is consistent with an intestinal mucosal origin. In the allografts of patients with donor T cell macrochimerism, GvH to HvG T cell clonal ratios were high.

Explained via the paper, the time point label denotes: cells obtained before transplantation from donor or recipient. CD3+CD4+ and CD3+CD8+ populations were FACS-sorted from unstimulated pre-transplant donor and recipient cells taken from spleen or lymph nodes. The receptor comes from a human donor who was the organ donor for an intestinal transplant. The source material was unstimulated CD4+ T cells sorted from spleen or lymph node cells, sampled before transplant. The rearrangement combines TRBV6-6 with TRBJ1-4; a weak D assignment points to TRBD1 (5 bases agree). The CDR3 in this case is CASRGGEKLFF. In nucleotides, the sequence is TGTGCCAGCCGGGGGGGTGAAAAACTGTTTTTT.